The 8 T cell receptor beta chains given below trace back to one sample, sequenced in a study of blood T cells in healthy people across ages. The use of a sample-barcoded 5' primer and a J-beta primer mix characterized a second PCR of roughly 7 to 11 cycles. Each CDR3 protein is one row after TCRdb ran MiXCR on the 5' RACE reads. The sample has 650,000 to 700,000 distinct CDR3 sequences; around 52% are singletons. The sequencing sample was made of blood. These receptors were obtained from a woman of 80 years or more in good health.

This clonotype was recorded once. This sequence joins TRBV7-9 and TRBJ2-1; TRBD2 aligns across 9 bases. The end of the DNA fits TRBJ2-7 better, so the J call may be wrong. Per the germline V gene, CDR1 is SEHNR and CDR2 is FQNEAQ (reference sequence). The CDR3 loop spans 16 amino acids. CDR3 protein: CASSLSLAGFYNEQYF. Here the CDR3 DNA reads TGTGCCAGCAGCCTTTCCCTAGCGGGGTTCTACAATGAGCAGTACTTC.

The sample holds many counts of this clonotype. This chain joins TRBV12-3 or TRBV12-4 and TRBJ2-1; 10 nucleotides align to TRBD2. V lost 6 bases, J lost 2 bases, and 7 bases stayed unmatched. The CDR3 is 16 residues long. The CDR3 DNA follows: TGTGCCAGCAGCTCGAGGACTAGCGGACCCTACAATGAGCAGTTCTTC. Its protein is CASSSRTSGPYNEQFF.

The sample holds many counts of this clonotype. The V gene is TRBV28, the J gene TRBJ1-4, with unresolved D. The CDR3 length is 13 residues. Trimming cost V 2 bases and J 7 bases, with 8 bases left between them. CDR1 MDHEN and CDR2 SYDVKM come from the germline V gene. The DNA for the CDR3 is TGTGCCAGCAGTTTACCCTGGACTGAAAAACTGTTTTTT. It is translated as CASSLPWTEKLFF.

This clonotype was found once. The chain joins TRBV20-1 to TRBJ2-4; D is tentatively TRBD1 or TRBD2 (7 bases each). The CDR3 is made up of 15 amino acids. The germline gives CDR1 DFQATT, CDR2 SNEGSKA (reference sequence). The V end was cut by 5 bases, the J end by 1 base, with 15 bases between. CDR3 sequence: CSADREGHAKNIQYF. The CDR3 DNA follows: TGCAGTGCTGACAGGGAGGGCCACGCCAAAAACATTCAGTACTTC.

As concerns this clonotype: A read error may explain this, as a much larger clone is one base away. This chain connects TRBV4-1 to TRBJ2-5, with D uncertain. The V gene's germline CDR1 is MGHRA and CDR2 YSYEKL. The germline V and J ends were trimmed by 8 bases and 4 bases, with 14 bases remaining between them. This CDR3 has 13 residues. This CDR3 is CASGLGPGETQYF. In DNA, the CDR3 is TGCGCCAGCGGCTTGGGTCCCGGAGAGACCCAGTACTTC.

The chain combines TRBV30 with TRBJ1-2; tentatively, D is TRBD1 (5 bases). Germline lookup yields CDR1 GTSNPN and CDR2 SVGIG (reference sequence). CDR3 length: 14 residues. The V end was cut by 4 bases, the J end by 0 bases, with 12 bases between. The CDR3 here is CAWNLGGTNYGYTF. DNA of the CDR3: TGTGCCTGGAATCTGGGGGGAACTAACTATGGCTACACCTTC.

Concerning this clonotype: This may stem from a read error, because a much larger clone lies one nucleotide away. This chain connects TRBV18 to TRBJ2-3, with D unresolved. The CDR3 is made up of 15 amino acids. The germline V gene encodes CDR1 KGHSH and CDR2 LQKENI. CDR3 sequence: CTSSPPGSHTDTQYF. The CDR3 DNA reads as TGTACCAGCTCACCACCGGGCAGCCACACAGATACGCAGTATTTT.

The chain couples TRBV6-5 to TRBJ2-4; 8 nucleotides agree with TRBD1. The DNA matches TRBJ2-7 better at its end, which makes the J call doubtful. CDR3 length equals 13 residues. The V gene's germline CDR1 is MNHEY and CDR2 SVGAGI. CDR3 residues: CASSYPGQGEQYF. Written as DNA, the CDR3 is TGTGCCAGCAGTTACCCCGGACAGGGCGAGCAGTACTTC.